This TCR beta chain was recorded in a study of blood T cell repertoires in COVID-19. Study-wide context: COVID-19 samples, acute and convalescent, were from the United States, Italy and Spain. T cells, B-cell-depleted T cells, or PBMCs provided the cDNA or gDNA that served as material.

This clone was detected only once. Under the authors' procedure: Reference gene primer amplification in the assay estimated nucleated cell counts. The method was immunoSEQ multiplex PCR; TCRdb's version includes in-frame clones alone and lacks a portion of them. V and J calls plus clone size are reproduced from that table; the DNA served to infer D and trimming. The sample has more than 250,000 clones; around nine tenths are singletons. The receptor comes from a man aged 50 or older with active or convalescent COVID-19. The sample was peripheral blood.

The CDR3 loop reads CATSSSSGTGILYF. The CDR3 nucleotides read TGTGCCACCAGCAGTAGTTCCGGGACAGGGATTCTGTACTTC. V is TRBV15 and J is TRBJ2-7, with TRBD1 matching over 9 bases. With V trimmed by 3 bases and J by 12 bases, 12 bases remained unmatched. The CDR3 length is 14 residues. CDR1 LNHNV and CDR2 YYDKDF come from the germline V gene (reference sequence). The complete variable domain, with remaining parts taken from reference TRBV15 and TRBJ2-7, reads DAMVIQNPRYQVTQFGKPVTLSCSQTLNHNVMYWYQQKSSQAPKLLFHYYDKDFNNEADTPDNFQSRRPNTSFCFLDIRSPGLGDTAMYLCATSSSSGTGILYFGPGTRLTVT.